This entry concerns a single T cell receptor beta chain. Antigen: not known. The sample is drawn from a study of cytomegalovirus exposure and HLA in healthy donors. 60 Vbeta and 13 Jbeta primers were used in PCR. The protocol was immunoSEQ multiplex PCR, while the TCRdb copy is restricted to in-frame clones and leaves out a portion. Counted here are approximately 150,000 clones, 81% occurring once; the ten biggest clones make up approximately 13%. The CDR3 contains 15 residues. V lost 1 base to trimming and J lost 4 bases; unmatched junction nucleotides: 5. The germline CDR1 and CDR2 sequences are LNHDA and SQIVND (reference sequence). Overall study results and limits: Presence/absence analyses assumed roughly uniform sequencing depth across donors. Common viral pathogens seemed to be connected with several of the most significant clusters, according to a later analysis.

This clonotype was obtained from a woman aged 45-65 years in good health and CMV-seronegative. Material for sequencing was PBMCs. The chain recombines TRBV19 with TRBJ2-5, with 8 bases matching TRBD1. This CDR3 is CASSIVQGARETQYF. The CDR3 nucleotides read TGTGCCAGTAGTATAGTTCAGGGGGCGCGAGAGACCCAGTACTTC.